The 8 T cell receptor beta chains presented below share a single source sample, sequenced in a study of T-cell memory formation after mild COVID-19. From the 5' RACE reads, TCRdb called clonotypes with MiXCR, one entry per CDR3 protein. The table records 470,000 or so distinct CDR3 sequences, 15% to 20% of them present only once. The sequencing sample was made of PBMCs or a T cell subset sorted from them (not recorded which). These receptors came from an adult woman who had mild COVID-19 (a few samples of this study predate the infection). Cell type and time point are not known.

This clonotype has more than one count but fewer than ten. The chain is built from TRBV20-1 and TRBJ2-5, with 16 positions matching TRBD2. Germline CDR1 DFQATT, CDR2 SNEGSKA (reference sequence). The V gene end was trimmed by 6 bases and the J gene end by 5 bases; junction bases not matched to a gene: 6. This CDR3 is built from 15 residues. The CDR3 DNA reads TGCAGTGCGGGGACTAGCGGGAGGGCGTTTGAGACCCAGTACTTC. This translates into CSAGTSGRAFETQYF.

This clonotype occurred a few times. The chain uses TRBV7-3 and TRBJ2-5; 10 nucleotides agree with TRBD1. Losses at the gene ends were 5 bases for V and 0 bases for J; bases not matched to a gene: 6. Per the germline V gene, CDR1 is SGHTA and CDR2 is FQGTGA. This CDR3 has 16 residues. In DNA form, the CDR3 reads TGTGCCAGCAGCCCGGGGACAGGGGTCTACCAAGAGACCCAGTACTTC. It specifies CASSPGTGVYQETQYF. Using reference TRBV7-3 and TRBJ2-5 for the parts outside the CDR3, the full variable domain is GAGVSQTPSNKVTEKGKYVELRCDPISGHTALYWYRQSLGQGPEFLIYFQGTGAADDSGLPNDRFFAVRPEGSVSTLKIQRTERGDSAVYLCASSPGTGVYQETQYFGPGTRLLVL.

The chain combines TRBV24-1 with TRBJ1-2; no clear D. Germline assignment: CDR1 KGHDR and CDR2 SFDVKD. This CDR3 is 18 amino acids long. V dropped 3 bases and J dropped 0 bases, with 19 bases sitting between them. The CDR3, as DNA: TGTGCCACCAGTGATCCGTCCTACCGGGATTCTTCTAACTATGGCTACACCTTC. Amino acids: CATSDPSYRDSSNYGYTF.

The J gene is TRBJ1-2, the V gene TRBV3-1, with D possibly TRBD1 on 6 matching bases. Deletions cut 4 bases from V and 8 bases from J, with 20 bases between. Germline assignment: CDR1 LGHDT and CDR2 YNNKEL (reference sequence). The length of the CDR3 is 15 residues. The chain's CDR3 is CASSPSGGARSGYTF. The CDR3 nucleotides are TGTGCCAGCAGCCCGTCGGGGGGGGCGCGGTCCGGCTACACCTTC.

The V gene is TRBV5-8, the J gene TRBJ2-1; D possibly uses TRBD1 or TRBD2 (5 bases each). CDR1 is SGHTS and CDR2 is YDEGEE in the germline V gene. Trimming stripped 2 bases from V and 2 bases from J, with 14 bases between. The CDR3 totals 16 residues. The CDR3 is CASSFWGSGTYNEQFF. The CDR3, as DNA: TGTGCCAGCAGCTTCTGGGGGAGTGGGACCTACAATGAGCAGTTCTTC.

This sequence joins TRBV3-1 and TRBJ2-7; D is unclear. CDR3 length: 14 amino acids. Germline CDR1 and CDR2: LGHDT and YNNKEL (reference sequence). Trimming left V 0 bases short and J 2 bases short, with 8 bases between. CDR3: CASSQDAGTYEQYF. DNA for the CDR3: TGTGCCAGCAGCCAAGATGCCGGTACCTACGAGCAGTACTTC.

This sequence joins TRBV3-1 and TRBJ2-3; D gene uncertain. Trimming left V 4 bases short and J 3 bases short, with 14 bases between. The germline V gene encodes CDR1 LGHDT and CDR2 YNNKEL (reference sequence). This CDR3 comprises 15 residues. The CDR3 DNA reads TGTGCCAGCAGCCTCTCGAGGACGAGGACAGATACGCAGTATTTT. Protein product: CASSLSRTRTDTQYF.

The rearrangement joins TRBV20-1 to TRBJ2-5; tentative D call: TRBD2 (5 bases). Trimming pared 0 bases from V and 4 bases from J, leaving 12 bases between. The length of the CDR3 is 14 residues. Germline CDR1 reads DFQATT; CDR2 reads SNEGSKA (reference sequence). In DNA form, the CDR3 reads TGCAGTGCTAGAGATCGGATCGGAGGAGAGACCCAGTACTTC. Translated, it gives CSARDRIGGETQYF.